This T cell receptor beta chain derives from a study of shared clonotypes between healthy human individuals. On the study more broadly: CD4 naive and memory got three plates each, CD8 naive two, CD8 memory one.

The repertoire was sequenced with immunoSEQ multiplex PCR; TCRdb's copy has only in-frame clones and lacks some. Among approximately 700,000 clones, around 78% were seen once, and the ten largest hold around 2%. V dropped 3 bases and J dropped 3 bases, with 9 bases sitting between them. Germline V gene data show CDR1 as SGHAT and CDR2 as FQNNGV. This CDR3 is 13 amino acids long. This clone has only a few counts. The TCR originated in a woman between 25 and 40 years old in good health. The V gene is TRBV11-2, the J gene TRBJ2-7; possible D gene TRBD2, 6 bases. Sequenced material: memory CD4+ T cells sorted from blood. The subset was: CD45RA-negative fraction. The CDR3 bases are TGTGCCAGCAGCTTTGACGGGAGCTACGAGCAGTACTTC. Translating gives CASSFDGSYEQYF.